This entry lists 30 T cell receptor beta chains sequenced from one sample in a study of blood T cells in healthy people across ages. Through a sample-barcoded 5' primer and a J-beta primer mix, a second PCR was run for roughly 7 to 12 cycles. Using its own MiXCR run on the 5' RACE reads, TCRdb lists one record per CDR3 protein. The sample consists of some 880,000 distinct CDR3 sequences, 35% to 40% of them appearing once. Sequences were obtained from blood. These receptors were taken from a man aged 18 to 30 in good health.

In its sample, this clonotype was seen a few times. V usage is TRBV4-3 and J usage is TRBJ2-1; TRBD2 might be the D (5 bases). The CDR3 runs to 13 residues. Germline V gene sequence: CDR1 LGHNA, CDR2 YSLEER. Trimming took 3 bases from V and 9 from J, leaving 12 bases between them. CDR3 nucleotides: TGCGCCAGCAGCCAGAGAGGGATGCGTGAGCAGTTCTTC. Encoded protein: CASSQRGMREQFF.

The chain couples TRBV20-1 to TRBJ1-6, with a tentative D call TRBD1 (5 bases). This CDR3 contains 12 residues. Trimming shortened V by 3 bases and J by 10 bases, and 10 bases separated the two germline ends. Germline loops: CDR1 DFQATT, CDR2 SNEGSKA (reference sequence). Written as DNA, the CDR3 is TGCAGTGCTAGCTCTGGGGACTCACCCCTCCACTTT. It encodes CSASSGDSPLHF.

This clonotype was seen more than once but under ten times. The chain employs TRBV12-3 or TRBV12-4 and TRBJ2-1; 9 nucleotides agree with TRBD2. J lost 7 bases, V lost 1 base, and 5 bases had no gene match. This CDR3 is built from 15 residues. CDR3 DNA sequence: TGTGCCAGCAGTTTAGGTGGCGGGGGGGGGAATGAGCAGTTCTTC. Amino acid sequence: CASSLGGGGGNEQFF.

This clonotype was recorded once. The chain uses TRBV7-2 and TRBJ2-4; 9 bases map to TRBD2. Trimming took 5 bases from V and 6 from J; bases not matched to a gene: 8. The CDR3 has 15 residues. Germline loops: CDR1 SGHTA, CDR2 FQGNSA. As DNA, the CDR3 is TGTGCCAGCAGCCAGCAACCGGGACTAGCAAACATTCAGTACTTC. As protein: CASSQQPGLANIQYF.

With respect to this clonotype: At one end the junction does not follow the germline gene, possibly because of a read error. The chain's CDR3 is CVSSPRAGGYNEQYF. In DNA form, the CDR3 reads TGTGTCAGCAGTCCCCGGGCGGGGGGCTACAATGAGCAGTACTTC. The chain employs TRBV28 and TRBJ2-5, with 8 bases identical to TRBD2. Looked up from germline, CDR1 is MDHEN and CDR2 is SYDVKM. This CDR3 comprises 15 residues.

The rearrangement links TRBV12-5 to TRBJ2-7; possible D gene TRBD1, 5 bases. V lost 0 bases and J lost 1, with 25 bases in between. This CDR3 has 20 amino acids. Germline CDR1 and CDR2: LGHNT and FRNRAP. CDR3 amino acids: CASGLVGHLLRAGSSYEQYF. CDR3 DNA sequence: TGTGCTAGTGGTTTGGTTGGTCACTTGCTTCGGGCAGGGTCTTCCTACGAGCAGTACTTC.

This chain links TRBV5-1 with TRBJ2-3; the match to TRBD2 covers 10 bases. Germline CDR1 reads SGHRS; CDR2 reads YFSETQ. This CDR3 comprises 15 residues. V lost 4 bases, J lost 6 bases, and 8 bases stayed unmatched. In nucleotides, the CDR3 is TGCGCCAGCAGCGCCTACCTAGCGGGGGACGATACGCAGTATTTT. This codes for CASSAYLAGDDTQYF.

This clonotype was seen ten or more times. The CDR3 sequence is CAISEPLPDSPLHF. CDR3 in DNA: TGTGCCATCAGTGAGCCCCTCCCCGATTCACCCCTCCACTTT. V gene TRBV10-3 combines with J gene TRBJ1-6; D unclear. Germline V gene data show CDR1 as ENHRY and CDR2 as SYGVKD. Between the trimmed V and J ends, which lost 2 bases and 8 bases, there was a span of 10 bases. This CDR3 has 14 residues.

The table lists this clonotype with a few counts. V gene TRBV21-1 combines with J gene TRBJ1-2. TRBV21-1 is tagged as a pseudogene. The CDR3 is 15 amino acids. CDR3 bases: TGTGCCAGCAGCAAAAGTCGGAGTCGCGGTAGTGGCTACACCTTC. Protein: CASSKSRSRGSGYTF.

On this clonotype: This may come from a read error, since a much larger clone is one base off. As DNA, the CDR3 is TGCGCCAGCAGCTTAAGGCTAGCGGACACAGTTACGCAGTATTTT. Its translation is CASSLRLADTVTQYF. The V and J genes are TRBV5-1 and TRBJ2-3; 7 nucleotides agree with TRBD2. This CDR3 is built from 15 residues. The germline V gene encodes CDR1 SGHRS and CDR2 YFSETQ.

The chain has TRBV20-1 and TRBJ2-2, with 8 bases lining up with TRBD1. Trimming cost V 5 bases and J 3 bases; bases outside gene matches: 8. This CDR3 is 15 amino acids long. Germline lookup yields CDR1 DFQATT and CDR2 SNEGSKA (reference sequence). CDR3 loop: CSAPGQGKDTGELFF. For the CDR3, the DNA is TGCAGTGCTCCTGGACAGGGCAAAGACACCGGGGAGCTGTTTTTT.

CDR3 in DNA: TGTGCCAGCAGAGGGGTCGGGAATGAAAAACTGTTTTTT. It codes for CASRGVGNEKLFF. V gene TRBV12-3 or TRBV12-4 combines with J gene TRBJ1-4; possible D gene TRBD1, 5 bases. The length of the CDR3 is 13 residues. The germline V and J ends were trimmed by 6 bases and 5 bases, with 10 bases remaining between them.

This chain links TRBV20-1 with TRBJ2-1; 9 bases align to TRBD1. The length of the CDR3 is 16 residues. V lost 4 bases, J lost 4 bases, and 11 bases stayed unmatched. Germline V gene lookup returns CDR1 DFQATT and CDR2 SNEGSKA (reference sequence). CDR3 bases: TGCAGTGCTAAAACCGGGACAGGGTTTACTTACAATGAGCAGTTCTTC. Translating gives CSAKTGTGFTYNEQFF.

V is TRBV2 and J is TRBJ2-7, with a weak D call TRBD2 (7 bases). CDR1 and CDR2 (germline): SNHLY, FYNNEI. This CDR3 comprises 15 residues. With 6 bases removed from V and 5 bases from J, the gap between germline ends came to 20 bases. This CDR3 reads CASSLEGGGPNEQYF. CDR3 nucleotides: TGTGCCAGCAGCCTCGAGGGGGGAGGGCCCAACGAGCAGTACTTC.

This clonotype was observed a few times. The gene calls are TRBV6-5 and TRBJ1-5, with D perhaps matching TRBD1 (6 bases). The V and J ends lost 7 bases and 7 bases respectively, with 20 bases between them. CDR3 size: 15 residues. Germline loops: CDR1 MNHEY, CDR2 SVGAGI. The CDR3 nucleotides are TGTGCCAGCACCCCTTCGAACAGGGATGGCCAGCCCCAGCATTTT. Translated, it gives CASTPSNRDGQPQHF.

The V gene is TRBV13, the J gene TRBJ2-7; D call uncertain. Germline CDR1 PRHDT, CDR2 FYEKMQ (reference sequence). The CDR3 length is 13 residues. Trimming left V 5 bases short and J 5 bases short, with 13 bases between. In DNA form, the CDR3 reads TGTGCCAGCAGCCCTCAACTGCCCGACGAGCAGTACTTC. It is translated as CASSPQLPDEQYF. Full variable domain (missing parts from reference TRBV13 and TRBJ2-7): AAGVIQSPRHLIKEKRETATLKCYPIPRHDTVYWYQQGPGQDPQFLISFYEKMQSDKGSIPDRFSAQQFSDYHSELNMSSLELGDSALYFCASSPQLPDEQYFGPGTRLTVT.

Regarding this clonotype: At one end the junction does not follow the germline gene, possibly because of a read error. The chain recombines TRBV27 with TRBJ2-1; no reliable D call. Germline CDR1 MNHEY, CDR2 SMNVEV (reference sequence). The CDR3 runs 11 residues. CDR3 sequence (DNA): TGTGTCAGCAGACATATGAGTGAGCAGTTCTTC. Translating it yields CVSRHMSEQFF.

The CDR3 reads CASSKYGPGGTEAFF. The CDR3 region has the DNA TGTGCCAGCAGCAAATACGGCCCGGGGGGCACTGAAGCTTTCTTT. The chain employs TRBV21-1 and TRBJ1-1; no DNA check was done on the table's D call, TRBD1. TRBV21-1 is reported as a pseudogene. The CDR3 covers 15 residues.

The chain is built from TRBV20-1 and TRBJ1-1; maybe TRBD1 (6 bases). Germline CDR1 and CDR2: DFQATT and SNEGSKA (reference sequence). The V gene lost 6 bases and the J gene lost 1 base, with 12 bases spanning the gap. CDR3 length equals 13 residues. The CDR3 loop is CSAAGAGNTEAFF. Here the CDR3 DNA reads TGCAGTGCAGCGGGGGCGGGGAACACTGAAGCTTTCTTT.

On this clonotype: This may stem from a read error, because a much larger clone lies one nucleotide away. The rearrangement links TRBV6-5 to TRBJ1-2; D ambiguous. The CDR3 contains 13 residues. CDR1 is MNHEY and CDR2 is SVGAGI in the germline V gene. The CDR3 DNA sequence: TGTGCCAGCAGCCCACAGATTACATATGACTACACCTTC. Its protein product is CASSPQITYDYTF.

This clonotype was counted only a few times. CDR3 coding DNA: TGCGCCAGCAGCCCAAAGACAGTGAGCACAGATACGCAGTATTTT. This translates into CASSPKTVSTDTQYF. The J gene is TRBJ2-3, the V gene TRBV5-1; maybe TRBD1 (5 bases). V was shortened by 4 bases and J by 0 bases, with 12 bases between the two germline ends. Germline CDR1 is SGHRS and CDR2 is YFSETQ. CDR3 size: 15 residues.

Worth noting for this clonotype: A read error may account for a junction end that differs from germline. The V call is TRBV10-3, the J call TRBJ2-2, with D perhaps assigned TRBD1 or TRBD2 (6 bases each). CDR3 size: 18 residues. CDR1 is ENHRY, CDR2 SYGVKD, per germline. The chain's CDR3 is CAISDGGTPVQNTGELFF. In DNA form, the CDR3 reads TGTGCTATCAGTGATGGCGGGACACCAGTTCAGAACACCGGGGAGCTGTTTTTT.

DNA for the CDR3: TGTGCCAGCAGTTGGGGACGGGGGGACGACAATGAGCAGTTCTTC. It codes for CASSWGRGDDNEQFF. The chain links TRBV6-6 to TRBJ2-1, with 7 bases matching TRBD2. The CDR3 is made up of 15 amino acids. Trimming took 4 bases from V and 5 from J; bases not matched to a gene: 8. Per germline, CDR1 MNHNY and CDR2 SVGAGI (reference sequence).

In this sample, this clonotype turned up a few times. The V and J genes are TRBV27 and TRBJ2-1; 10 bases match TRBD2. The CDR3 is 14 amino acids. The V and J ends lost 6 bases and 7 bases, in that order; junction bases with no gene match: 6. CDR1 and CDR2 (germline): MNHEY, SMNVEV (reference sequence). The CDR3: CASSPAGGPNEQFF. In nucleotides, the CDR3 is TGTGCCAGCAGCCCAGCGGGGGGGCCAAATGAGCAGTTCTTC.

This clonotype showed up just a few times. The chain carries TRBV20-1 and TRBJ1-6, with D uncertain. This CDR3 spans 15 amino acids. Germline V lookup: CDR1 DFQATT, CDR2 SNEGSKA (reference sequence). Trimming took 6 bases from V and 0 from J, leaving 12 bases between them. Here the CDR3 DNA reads TGCAGTGCCCGGACGGAGAGCTCCTATAATTCACCCCTCCACTTT. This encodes CSARTESSYNSPLHF.

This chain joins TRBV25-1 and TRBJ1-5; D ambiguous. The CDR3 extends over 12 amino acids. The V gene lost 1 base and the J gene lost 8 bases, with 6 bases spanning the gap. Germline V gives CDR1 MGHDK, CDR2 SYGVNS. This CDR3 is CASSEFQEPQHF. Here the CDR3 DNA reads TGTGCCAGCAGTGAATTTCAGGAGCCCCAGCATTTT.

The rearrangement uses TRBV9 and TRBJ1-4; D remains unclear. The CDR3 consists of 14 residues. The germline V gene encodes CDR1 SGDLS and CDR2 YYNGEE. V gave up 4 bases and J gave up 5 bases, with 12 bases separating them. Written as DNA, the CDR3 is TGTGCCAGCAGCCCACATGGCAGCAATGAAAAACTGTTTTTT. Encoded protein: CASSPHGSNEKLFF. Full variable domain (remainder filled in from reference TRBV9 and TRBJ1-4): DSGVTQTPKHLITATGQRVTLRCSPRSGDLSVYWYQQSLDQGLQFLIQYYNGEERAKGNILERFSAQQFPDLHSELNLSSLELGDSALYFCASSPHGSNEKLFFGSGTQLSVL.

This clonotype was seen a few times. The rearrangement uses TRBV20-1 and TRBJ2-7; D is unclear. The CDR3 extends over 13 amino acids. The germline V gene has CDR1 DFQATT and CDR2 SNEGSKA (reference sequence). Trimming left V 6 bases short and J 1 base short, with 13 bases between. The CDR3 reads CSAAKDGSYEQYF. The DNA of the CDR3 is TGCAGTGCCGCGAAGGACGGATCCTACGAGCAGTACTTC.

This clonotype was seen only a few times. The CDR3 loop is CASSFESGQGKNEQFF. The CDR3 nucleotides read TGTGCCAGCAGTTTCGAGTCGGGACAGGGGAAGAATGAGCAGTTCTTC. The rearrangement joins TRBV2 to TRBJ2-1; 10 bases are a match to TRBD1. CDR1 and CDR2 (germline): SNHLY, FYNNEI. The trim removed 5 bases at V and 7 bases at J, leaving 11 bases unmatched. CDR3 length: 16 residues.

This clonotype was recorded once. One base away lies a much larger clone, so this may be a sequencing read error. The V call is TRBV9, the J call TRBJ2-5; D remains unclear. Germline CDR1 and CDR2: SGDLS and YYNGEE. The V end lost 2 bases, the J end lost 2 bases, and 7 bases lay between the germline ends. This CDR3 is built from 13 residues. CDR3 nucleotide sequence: TGTGCCAGCAGCGTTGCGGAACAAGAGACCCAGTACTTC. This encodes CASSVAEQETQYF.